This passage covers 11 T cell receptor beta chains from one sample sequenced in a study of cytomegalovirus exposure and HLA in healthy donors. The PCR contained 60 Vbeta and 13 Jbeta primers. Produced via immunoSEQ multiplex PCR; TCRdb's table is partial and in-frame only. Of about 160,000 clones in the sample, approximately 76% were seen once. The sample taken for sequencing was PBMCs. These receptors all come from a man aged 55 to 69 in good health and CMV-seronegative.

The chain links TRBV5-1 to TRBJ2-3; 7 nucleotides agree with TRBD2. The trim removed 4 bases at V and 0 bases at J, leaving 11 bases unmatched. The germline V gene has CDR1 SGHRS and CDR2 YFSETQ. CDR3 length equals 17 residues. CDR3 coding DNA: TGCGCCAGCAGCGTGGGGCGCTCGGGGGGTAGCACAGATACGCAGTATTTT. It translates to CASSVGRSGGSTDTQYF.

The V gene is TRBV7-2, the J gene TRBJ2-7, with D unresolved. The length of the CDR3 is 14 residues. V was pared by 1 base and J by 0 bases, with 7 bases between. The germline CDR1 and CDR2 sequences are SGHTA and FQGNSA. CDR3: CASSLGSSSYEQYF. The CDR3, as DNA: TGTGCCAGCAGCTTAGGGTCTAGCTCCTACGAGCAGTACTTC.

CDR3 sequence reads: CASSLGRGAEAFF. CDR3 sequence (DNA): TGCGCCAGCAGCTTGGGCAGGGGCGCTGAAGCTTTCTTT. V and J are TRBV5-1 and TRBJ1-1; possibly TRBD1 for D (6 bases). Germline values: CDR1 SGHRS, CDR2 YFSETQ. This CDR3 comprises 13 residues. V was pared by 0 bases and J by 6 bases, with 9 bases between.

The J gene is TRBJ1-4, the V gene TRBV2; 10 bases map to TRBD1. V lost 6 bases to trimming and J lost 8 bases; unmatched junction nucleotides: 9. This CDR3 has 15 amino acids. Germline V lookup: CDR1 SNHLY, CDR2 FYNNEI. CDR3 DNA sequence: TGTGCCAGCAGGGGTGCGACAGGGGGCCTAGAAAAACTGTTTTTT. The encoded protein is CASRGATGGLEKLFF.

The table lists this clone with a count of one. The CDR3 loop is CASSGQNSPLHF. The CDR3 bases are TGTGCCAGCAGTGGGCAGAATTCACCCCTCCACTTT. The chain recombines TRBV6-5 with TRBJ1-6; D unresolved. Trimming removed 5 bases at V and 7 bases at J, with 6 bases between. CDR3 size: 12 residues. Looked up from germline, CDR1 is MNHEY and CDR2 is SVGAGI.

CDR3 protein: CSAPGQGTDTQYF. For the CDR3, the DNA is TGCAGCGCCCCGGGACAGGGAACAGATACGCAGTATTTT. The chain recombines TRBV29-1 with TRBJ2-3; 9 bases are a match to TRBD1. The V segment lost 7 bases and the J segment 3 bases; nucleotides outside the gene matches: 5. The CDR3 sequence is 13 residues long. In germline, CDR1 is SQVTM, CDR2 ANQGSEA.

The J gene is TRBJ1-1, the V gene TRBV19, with a possible D match to TRBD1 (6 bases). CDR1 and CDR2 (germline): LNHDA, SQIVND (reference sequence). The CDR3 sequence is 15 residues long. The V end was cut by 1 base, the J end by 4 bases, with 13 bases between. CDR3 in amino acids: CASSIAPGVGTEAFF. CDR3 bases: TGTGCCAGTAGTATAGCCCCAGGGGTAGGCACTGAAGCTTTCTTT.

The V call is TRBV18, the J call TRBJ2-4; 7 nucleotides line up with TRBD1. Germline trimming cut 8 bases from V and 15 bases from J; bases unmatched to any gene: 25. Per germline, CDR1 KGHSH and CDR2 LQKENI. This CDR3 contains 16 residues. The CDR3 here is CASTYGQGGARLDGYF. CDR3 nucleotides: TGTGCCAGCACCTATGGCCAAGGGGGCGCGAGGTTAGATGGGTACTTC.

V and J are TRBV5-1 and TRBJ2-5; 10 bases line up with TRBD1. The CDR3 has 17 residues. Germline CDR1 and CDR2: SGHRS and YFSETQ. The V segment lost 0 bases and the J segment 4 bases; nucleotides outside the gene matches: 9. CDR3 DNA: TGCGCCAGCAGCTTGGCCCTCAGGACAGGGGGGTTAGAGACCCAGTACTTC. Its translation: CASSLALRTGGLETQYF.

This chain uses TRBV28 with TRBJ2-3, with D tentatively TRBD2 (6 bases). Germline CDR1 reads MDHEN; CDR2 reads SYDVKM. Trimming left V 6 bases short and J 3 bases short, with 10 bases between. This CDR3 region has 13 residues. The CDR3 sequence: CASRRDVTDTQYF. The CDR3 DNA is TGTGCCAGCAGGCGGGACGTAACAGATACGCAGTATTTT. Complete variable domain (other parts from reference TRBV28 and TRBJ2-3): DVKVTQSSRYLVKRTGEKVFLECVQDMDHENMFWYRQDPGLGLRLIYFSYDVKMKEKGDIPEGYSVSREKKERFSLILESASTNQTSMYLCASRRDVTDTQYFGPGTRLTVL.

The count of this clone is one. One junction end does not reproduce the germline sequence, and a read error may be involved. J is TRBJ1-1 and V is TRBV7-9, with D maybe TRBD1 (5 bases). The CDR3 is made up of 15 amino acids. CDR1 and CDR2 (germline): SEHNR, FQNEAQ (reference sequence). CDR3: CSSSLGIGEGTEAFF. The DNA of the CDR3 is TGTTCCAGCAGCTTAGGAATAGGGGAGGGCACTGAAGCTTTCTTT.